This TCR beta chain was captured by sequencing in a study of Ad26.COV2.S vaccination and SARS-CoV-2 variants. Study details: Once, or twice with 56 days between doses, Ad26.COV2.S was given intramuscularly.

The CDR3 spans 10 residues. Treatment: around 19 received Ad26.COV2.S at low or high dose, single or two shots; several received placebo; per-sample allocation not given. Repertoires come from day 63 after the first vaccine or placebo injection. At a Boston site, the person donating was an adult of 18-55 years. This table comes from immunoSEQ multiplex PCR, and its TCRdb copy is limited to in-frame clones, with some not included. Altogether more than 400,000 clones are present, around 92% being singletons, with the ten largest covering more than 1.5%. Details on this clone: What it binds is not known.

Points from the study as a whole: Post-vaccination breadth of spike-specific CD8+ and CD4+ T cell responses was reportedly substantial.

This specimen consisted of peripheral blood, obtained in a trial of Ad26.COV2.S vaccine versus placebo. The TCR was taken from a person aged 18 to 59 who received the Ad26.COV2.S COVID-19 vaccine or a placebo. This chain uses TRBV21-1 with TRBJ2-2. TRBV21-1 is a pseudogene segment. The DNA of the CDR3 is TGTGCCAGCAGCAGCGGGGAGCTGTTTTTT. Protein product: CASSSGELFF.